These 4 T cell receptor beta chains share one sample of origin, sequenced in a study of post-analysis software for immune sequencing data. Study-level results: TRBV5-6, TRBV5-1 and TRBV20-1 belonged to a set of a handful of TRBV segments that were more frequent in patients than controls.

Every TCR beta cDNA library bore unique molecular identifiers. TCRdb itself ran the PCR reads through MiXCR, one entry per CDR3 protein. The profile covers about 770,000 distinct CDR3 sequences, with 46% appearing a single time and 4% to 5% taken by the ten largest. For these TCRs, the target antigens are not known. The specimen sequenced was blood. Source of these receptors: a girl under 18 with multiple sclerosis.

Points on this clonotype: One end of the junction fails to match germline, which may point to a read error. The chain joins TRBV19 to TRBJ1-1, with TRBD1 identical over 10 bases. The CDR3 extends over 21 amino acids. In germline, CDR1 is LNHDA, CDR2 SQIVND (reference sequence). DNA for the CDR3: TGTGCCAGTAGGAATTTCCGACGGGACAGGGGTCTGGGTCGGTTCTTGACTGAAGCTTACTTT. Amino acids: CASRNFRRDRGLGRFLTEAYF.

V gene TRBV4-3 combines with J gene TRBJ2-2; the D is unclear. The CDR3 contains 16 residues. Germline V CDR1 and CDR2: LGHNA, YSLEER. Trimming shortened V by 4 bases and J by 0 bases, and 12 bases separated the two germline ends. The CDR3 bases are TGCGCCAGCAGCCCGCTCGTTAACACGAACACCGGGGAGCTGTTTTTT. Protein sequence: CASSPLVNTNTGELFF.

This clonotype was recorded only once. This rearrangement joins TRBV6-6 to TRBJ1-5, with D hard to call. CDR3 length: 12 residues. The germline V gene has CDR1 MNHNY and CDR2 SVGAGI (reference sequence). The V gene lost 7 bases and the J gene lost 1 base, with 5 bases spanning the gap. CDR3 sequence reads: CASMLSNQPQHF. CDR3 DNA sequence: TGTGCCAGCATGCTCAGCAATCAGCCCCAGCATTTT.

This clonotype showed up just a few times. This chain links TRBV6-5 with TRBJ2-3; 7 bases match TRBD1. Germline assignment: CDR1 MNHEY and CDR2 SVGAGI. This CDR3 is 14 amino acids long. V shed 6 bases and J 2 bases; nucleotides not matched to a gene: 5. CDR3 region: CASSTGQTTDTQYF. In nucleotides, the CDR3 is TGTGCCAGCAGCACGGGACAGACCACAGATACGCAGTATTTT.